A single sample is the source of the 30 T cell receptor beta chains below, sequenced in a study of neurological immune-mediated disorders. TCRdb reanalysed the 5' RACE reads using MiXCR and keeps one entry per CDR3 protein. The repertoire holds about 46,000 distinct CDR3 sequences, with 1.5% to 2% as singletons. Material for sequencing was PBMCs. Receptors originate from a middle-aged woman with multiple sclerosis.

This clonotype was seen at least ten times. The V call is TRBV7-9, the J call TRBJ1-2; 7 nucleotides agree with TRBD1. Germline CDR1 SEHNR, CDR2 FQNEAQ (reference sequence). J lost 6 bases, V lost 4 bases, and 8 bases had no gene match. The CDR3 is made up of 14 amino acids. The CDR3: CASSSTWTGDGYTF. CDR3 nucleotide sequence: TGTGCCAGCAGCTCAACCTGGACAGGCGATGGCTACACCTTC. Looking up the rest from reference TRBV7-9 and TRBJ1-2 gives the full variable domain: DTGVSQNPRHKITKRGQNVTFRCDPISEHNRLYWYRQTLGQGPEFLTYFQNEAQLEKSRLLSDRFSAERPKGSFSTLEIQRTEQGDSAMYLCASSSTWTGDGYTFGSGTRLTVV.

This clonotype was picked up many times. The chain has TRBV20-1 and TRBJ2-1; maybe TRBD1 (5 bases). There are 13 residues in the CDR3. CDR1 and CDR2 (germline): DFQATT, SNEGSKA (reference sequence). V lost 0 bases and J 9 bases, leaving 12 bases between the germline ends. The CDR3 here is CSARDGGQGEQFF. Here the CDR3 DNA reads TGCAGTGCTAGAGATGGCGGTCAGGGTGAGCAGTTCTTC.

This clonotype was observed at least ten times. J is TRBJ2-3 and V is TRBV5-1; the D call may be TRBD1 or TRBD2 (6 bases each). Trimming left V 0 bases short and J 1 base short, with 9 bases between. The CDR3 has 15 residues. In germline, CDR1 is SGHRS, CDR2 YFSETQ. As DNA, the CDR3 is TGCGCCAGCAGCTTGGCGGGGGCACGCACAGATACGCAGTATTTT. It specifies CASSLAGARTDTQYF. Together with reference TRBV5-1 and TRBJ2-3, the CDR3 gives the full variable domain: KAGVTQTPRYLIKTRGQQVTLSCSPISGHRSVSWYQQTPGQGLQFLFEYFSETQRNKGNFPGRFSGRQFSNSRSEMNVSTLELGDSALYLCASSLAGARTDTQYFGPGTRLTVL.

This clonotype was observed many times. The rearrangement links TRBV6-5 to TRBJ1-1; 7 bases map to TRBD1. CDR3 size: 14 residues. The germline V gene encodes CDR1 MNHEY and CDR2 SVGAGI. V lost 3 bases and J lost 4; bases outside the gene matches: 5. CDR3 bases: TGTGCCAGCAGTTATTCCTGGACAGGCACTGAAGCTTTCTTT. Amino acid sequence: CASSYSWTGTEAFF.

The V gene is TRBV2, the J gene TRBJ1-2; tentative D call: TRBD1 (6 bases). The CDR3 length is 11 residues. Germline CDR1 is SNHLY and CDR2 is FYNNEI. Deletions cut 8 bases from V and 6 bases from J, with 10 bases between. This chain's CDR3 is CASGHRDGYTF. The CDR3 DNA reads TGTGCCAGCGGTCACAGGGATGGCTACACCTTC.

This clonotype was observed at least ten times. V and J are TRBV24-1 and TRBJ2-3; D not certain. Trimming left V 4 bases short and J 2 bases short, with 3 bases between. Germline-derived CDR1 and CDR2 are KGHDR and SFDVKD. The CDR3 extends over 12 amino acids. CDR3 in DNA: TGTGCCACCAGTGACTCCACAGATACGCAGTATTTT. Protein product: CATSDSTDTQYF.

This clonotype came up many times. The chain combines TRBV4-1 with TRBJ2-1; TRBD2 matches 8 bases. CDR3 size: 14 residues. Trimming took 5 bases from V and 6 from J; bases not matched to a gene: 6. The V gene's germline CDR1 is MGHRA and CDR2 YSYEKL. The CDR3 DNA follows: TGCGCCAGCAGCAAAGCGGGGGAAAGCAATGAGCAGTTCTTC. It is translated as CASSKAGESNEQFF.

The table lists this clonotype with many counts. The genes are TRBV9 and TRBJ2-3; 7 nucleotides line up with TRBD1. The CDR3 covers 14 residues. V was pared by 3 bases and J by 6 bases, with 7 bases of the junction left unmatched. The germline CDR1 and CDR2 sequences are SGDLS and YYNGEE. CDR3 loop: CASSAEQGLDTQYF. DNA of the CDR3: TGTGCCAGCAGCGCAGAACAGGGGCTGGATACGCAGTATTTT. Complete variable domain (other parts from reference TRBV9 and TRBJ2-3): DSGVTQTPKHLITATGQRVTLRCSPRSGDLSVYWYQQSLDQGLQFLIQYYNGEERAKGNILERFSAQQFPDLHSELNLSSLELGDSALYFCASSAEQGLDTQYFGPGTRLTVL.

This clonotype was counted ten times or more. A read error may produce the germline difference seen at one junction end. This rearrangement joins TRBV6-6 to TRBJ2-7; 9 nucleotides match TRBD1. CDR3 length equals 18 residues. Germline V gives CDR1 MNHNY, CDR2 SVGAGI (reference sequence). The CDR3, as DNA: TGTGCCAGCAGTGACTCAGGCTTAGGGACAGGGAAGGACTACGAGCAGTACTTC. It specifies CASSDSGLGTGKDYEQYF.

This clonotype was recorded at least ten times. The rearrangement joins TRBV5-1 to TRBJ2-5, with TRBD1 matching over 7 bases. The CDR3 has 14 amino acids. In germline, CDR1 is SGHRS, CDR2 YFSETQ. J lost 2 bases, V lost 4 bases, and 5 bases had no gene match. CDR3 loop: CASSVGQVQETQYF. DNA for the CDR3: TGCGCCAGCAGCGTCGGACAGGTACAAGAGACCCAGTACTTC.

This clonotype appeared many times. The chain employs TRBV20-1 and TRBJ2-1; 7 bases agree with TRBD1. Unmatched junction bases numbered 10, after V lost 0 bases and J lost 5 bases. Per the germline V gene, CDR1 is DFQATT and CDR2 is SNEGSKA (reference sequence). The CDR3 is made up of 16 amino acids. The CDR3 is CSARERGLQRNNEQFF. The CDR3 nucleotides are TGCAGTGCTAGAGAGAGGGGGCTTCAGAGAAACAATGAGCAGTTCTTC.

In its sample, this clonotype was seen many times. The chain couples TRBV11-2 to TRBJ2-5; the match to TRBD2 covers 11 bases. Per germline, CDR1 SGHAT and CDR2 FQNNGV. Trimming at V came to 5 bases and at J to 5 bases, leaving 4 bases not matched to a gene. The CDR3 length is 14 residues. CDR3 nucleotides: TGTGCCAGCAGCCCCGGGACTAGCGGCGAGACCCAGTACTTC. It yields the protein CASSPGTSGETQYF.

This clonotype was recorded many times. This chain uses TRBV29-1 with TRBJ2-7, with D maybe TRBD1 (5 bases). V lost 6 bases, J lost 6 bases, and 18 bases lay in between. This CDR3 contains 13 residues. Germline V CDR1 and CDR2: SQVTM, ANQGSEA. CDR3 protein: CSVRLAGRTEQYF. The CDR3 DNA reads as TGCAGCGTGCGCCTGGCAGGGCGGACCGAGCAGTACTTC.

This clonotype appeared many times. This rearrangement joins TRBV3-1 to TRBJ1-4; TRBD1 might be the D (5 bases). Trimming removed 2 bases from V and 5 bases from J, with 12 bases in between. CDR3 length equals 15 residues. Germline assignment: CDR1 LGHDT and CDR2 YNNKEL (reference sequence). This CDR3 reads CASSQSGRGNEKLFF. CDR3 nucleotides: TGTGCCAGCAGCCAATCCGGTCGGGGGAATGAAAAACTGTTTTTT.

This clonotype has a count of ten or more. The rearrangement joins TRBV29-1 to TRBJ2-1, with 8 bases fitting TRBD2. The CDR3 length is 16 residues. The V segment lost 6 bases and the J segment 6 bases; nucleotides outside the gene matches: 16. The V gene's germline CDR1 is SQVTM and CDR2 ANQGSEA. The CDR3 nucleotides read TGCAGCGTCTACCCCCTTCGAGCGGGGGTCTTCAATGAGCAGTTCTTC. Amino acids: CSVYPLRAGVFNEQFF.

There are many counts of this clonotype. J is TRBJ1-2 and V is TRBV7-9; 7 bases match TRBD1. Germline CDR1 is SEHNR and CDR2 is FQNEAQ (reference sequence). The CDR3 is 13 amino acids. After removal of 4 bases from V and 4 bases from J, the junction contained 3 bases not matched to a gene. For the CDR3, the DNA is TGTGCCAGCAGCTATACAGGGGTCTATGGCTACACCTTC. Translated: CASSYTGVYGYTF.

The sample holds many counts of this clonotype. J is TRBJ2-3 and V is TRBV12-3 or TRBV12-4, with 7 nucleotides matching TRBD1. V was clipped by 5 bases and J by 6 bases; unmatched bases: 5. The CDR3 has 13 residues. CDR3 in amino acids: CASSQDRPDTQYF. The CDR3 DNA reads TGTGCCAGCAGTCAGGACAGGCCGGATACGCAGTATTTT.

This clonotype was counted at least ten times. DNA for the CDR3: TGCGCCAGCAGCGTGGAGGGACAGCCAAATTCACCCCTCCACTTT. Protein product: CASSVEGQPNSPLHF. The J gene is TRBJ1-6, the V gene TRBV5-1, with TRBD1 matching 7 bases. Trimming at V came to 4 bases and at J to 7 bases, leaving 8 bases not matched to a gene. Germline CDR1 reads SGHRS; CDR2 reads YFSETQ. The CDR3 is 15 amino acids.

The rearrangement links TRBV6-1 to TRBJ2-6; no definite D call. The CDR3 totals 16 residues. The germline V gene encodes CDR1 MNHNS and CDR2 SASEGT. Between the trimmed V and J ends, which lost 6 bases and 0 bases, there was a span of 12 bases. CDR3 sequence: CASSRPLPSGANVLTF. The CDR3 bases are TGTGCCAGCAGCCGCCCCTTGCCCTCTGGGGCCAACGTCCTGACTTTC.

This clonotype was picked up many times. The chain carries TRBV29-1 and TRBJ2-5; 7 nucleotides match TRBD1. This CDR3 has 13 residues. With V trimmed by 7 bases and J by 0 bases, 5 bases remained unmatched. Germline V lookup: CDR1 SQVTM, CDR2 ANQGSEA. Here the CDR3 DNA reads TGCAGCGCCACTGGGACAGACCAAGAGACCCAGTACTTC. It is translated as CSATGTDQETQYF.

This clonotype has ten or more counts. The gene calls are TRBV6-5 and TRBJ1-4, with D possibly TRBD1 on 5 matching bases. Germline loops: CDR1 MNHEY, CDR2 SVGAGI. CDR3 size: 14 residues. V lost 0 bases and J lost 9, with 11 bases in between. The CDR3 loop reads CASSYSVGGKKLFF. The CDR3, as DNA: TGTGCCAGCAGTTACTCCGTGGGGGGGAAAAAACTGTTTTTT.

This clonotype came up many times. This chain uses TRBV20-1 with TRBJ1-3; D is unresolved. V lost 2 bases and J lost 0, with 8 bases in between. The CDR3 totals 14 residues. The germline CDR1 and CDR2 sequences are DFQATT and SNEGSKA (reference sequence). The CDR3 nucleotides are TGCAGTGCTAGACAAGGTCTCTCTGGAAACACCATATATTTT. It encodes CSARQGLSGNTIYF.

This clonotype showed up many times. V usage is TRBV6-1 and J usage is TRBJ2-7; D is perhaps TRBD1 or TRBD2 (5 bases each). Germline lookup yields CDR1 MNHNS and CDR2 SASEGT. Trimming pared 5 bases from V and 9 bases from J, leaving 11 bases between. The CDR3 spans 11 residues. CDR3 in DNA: TGTGCCAGCAGTCCTTGGGGGTTGCAGTACTTC. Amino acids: CASSPWGLQYF.

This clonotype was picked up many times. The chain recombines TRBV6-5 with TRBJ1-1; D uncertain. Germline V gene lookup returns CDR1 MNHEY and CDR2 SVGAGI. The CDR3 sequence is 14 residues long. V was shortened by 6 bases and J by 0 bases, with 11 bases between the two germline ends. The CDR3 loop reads CASRAFGLNTEAFF. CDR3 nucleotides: TGTGCCAGCAGAGCGTTCGGGTTGAACACTGAAGCTTTCTTT.

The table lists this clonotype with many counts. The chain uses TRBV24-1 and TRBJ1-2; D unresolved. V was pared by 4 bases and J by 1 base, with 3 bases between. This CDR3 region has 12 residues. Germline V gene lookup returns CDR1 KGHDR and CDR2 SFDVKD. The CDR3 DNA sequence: TGTGCCACCAGTGACTTTAACTATGGCTACACCTTC. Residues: CATSDFNYGYTF.

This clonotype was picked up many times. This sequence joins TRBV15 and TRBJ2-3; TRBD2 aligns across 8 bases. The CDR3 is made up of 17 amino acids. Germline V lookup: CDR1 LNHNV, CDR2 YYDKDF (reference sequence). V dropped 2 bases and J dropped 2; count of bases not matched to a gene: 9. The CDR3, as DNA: TGTGCCACCAGCAGACCTCCCCAGCGGGGGTACACAGATACGCAGTATTTT. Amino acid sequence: CATSRPPQRGYTDTQYF.

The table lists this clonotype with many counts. The CDR3, as DNA: TGTGCCTGGAACAGGGGGGTTGGGGCCAACGTCCTGACTTTC. It translates to CAWNRGVGANVLTF. The chain links TRBV30 to TRBJ2-6; 8 nucleotides match TRBD1. There are 14 residues in the CDR3. The J segment lost 3 bases and the V segment lost 4 bases, leaving 2 bases of the junction unmatched. Germline-derived CDR1 and CDR2 are GTSNPN and SVGIG (reference sequence).

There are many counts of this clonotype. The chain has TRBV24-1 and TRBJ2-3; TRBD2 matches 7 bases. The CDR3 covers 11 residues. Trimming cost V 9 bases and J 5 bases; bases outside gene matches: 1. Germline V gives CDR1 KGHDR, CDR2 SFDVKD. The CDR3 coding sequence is TGTGCCACCGCGGGGGAAGATACGCAGTATTTT. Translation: CATAGEDTQYF.

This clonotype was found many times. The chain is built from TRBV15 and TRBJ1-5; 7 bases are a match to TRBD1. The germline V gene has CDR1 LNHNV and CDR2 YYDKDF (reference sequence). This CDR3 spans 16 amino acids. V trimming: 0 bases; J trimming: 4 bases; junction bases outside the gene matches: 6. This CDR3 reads CATSRDPGTVNQPQHF. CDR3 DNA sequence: TGTGCCACCAGCAGAGATCCGGGGACAGTGAATCAGCCCCAGCATTTT.

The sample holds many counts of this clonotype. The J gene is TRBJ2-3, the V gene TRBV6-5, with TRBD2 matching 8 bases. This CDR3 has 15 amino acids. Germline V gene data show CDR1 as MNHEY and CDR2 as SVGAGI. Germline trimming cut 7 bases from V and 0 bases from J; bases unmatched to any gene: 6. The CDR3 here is CASTRAGGSTDTQYF. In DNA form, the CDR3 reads TGTGCCAGCACCCGGGCGGGGGGCAGCACAGATACGCAGTATTTT.